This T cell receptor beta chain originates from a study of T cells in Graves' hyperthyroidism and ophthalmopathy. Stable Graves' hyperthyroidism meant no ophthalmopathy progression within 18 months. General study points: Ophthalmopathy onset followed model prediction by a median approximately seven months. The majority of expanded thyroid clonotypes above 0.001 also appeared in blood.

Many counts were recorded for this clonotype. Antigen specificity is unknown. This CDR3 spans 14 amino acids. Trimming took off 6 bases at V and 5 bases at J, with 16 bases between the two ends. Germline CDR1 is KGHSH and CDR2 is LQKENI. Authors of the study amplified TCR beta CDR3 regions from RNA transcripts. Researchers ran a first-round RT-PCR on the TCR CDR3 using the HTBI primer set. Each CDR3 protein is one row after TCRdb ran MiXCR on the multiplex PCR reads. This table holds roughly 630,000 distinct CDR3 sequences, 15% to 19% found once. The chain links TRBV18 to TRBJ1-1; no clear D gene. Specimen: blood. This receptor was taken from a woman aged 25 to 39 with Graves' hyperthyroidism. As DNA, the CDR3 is TGTGCCAGCTCGGTGGCGGCGGGCTTTACTGAAGCTTTCTTT. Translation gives CASSVAAGFTEAFF.